The entry that follows covers one TCR beta chain sequence. No antigen is known for it. The sample comes from a study of cytomegalovirus exposure and HLA in healthy donors. General study points: Some V segments, including TRBV6-2 and TRBV6-3, were excluded as indistinguishable. The study carried out a later analysis of TCR beta sequences. It associated 16,951 of them with specific HLA alleles at a false discovery rate of 0.05.

The CDR3 length is 14 residues. Per the germline V gene, CDR1 is KGHSH and CDR2 is LQKENI. Healthy bone marrow donors formed the donor group. Donors had nominal health at sampling but likely had unrecorded immune exposures. Amplification used 60 Vbeta primers and 13 Jbeta primers. TCRdb's table, derived via immunoSEQ multiplex PCR, lists solely in-frame clones and lacks some. The listing contains approximately 120,000 clones. What was sequenced was PBMCs. This TCR was sampled from a man aged 18 to 30 in good health and CMV-seronegative. The chain employs TRBV18 and TRBJ2-5; D gene unclear. TRBJ2-7 explains the end of the DNA better; the J call may be wrong. CDR3 in DNA: TGTGCCAGCTCACCACGTGGGCAGTTTTACGAGCAGTACTTC. It translates to CASSPRGQFYEQYF.